The 16 T cell receptor beta chains given below trace back to one sample, sequenced in a study of CD8+CD57+ T cells in acquired aplastic anemia. TCR beta VDJ and CDR3 were profiled, and genomic DNA was the template. One entry per CDR3 protein results from TCRdb running MiXCR on the reads. The data hold roughly 150,000 distinct CDR3 sequences, with around 45% observed a single time. Sample: sorted CD4+, CD8+, or CD8+CD57+ T cells (not recorded which) from PBMCs. These receptor sequences come from a human donor in good health.

Only one count was recorded for this clonotype. This rearrangement joins TRBV5-6 to TRBJ2-3; no definite D call. This CDR3 spans 13 amino acids. Germline values: CDR1 SGHDT, CDR2 YYEEEE. V lost 0 bases and J 4 bases, leaving 6 bases between the germline ends. CDR3 nucleotide sequence: TGTGCCAGCAGCTTGGTGTGGGCAGATACGCAGTATTTT. Translating it yields CASSLVWADTQYF.

Concerning this clonotype: This may come from a read error, since a much larger clone is one base off. The chain carries TRBV12-3 or TRBV12-4 and TRBJ2-5, with 8 bases identical to TRBD2. The CDR3 has 15 residues. The V segment lost 5 bases and the J segment 5 bases; nucleotides outside the gene matches: 10. The CDR3 DNA reads TGTGCCAGCAGTCCCAGCGGGAGTCGGAGTGAGACCCAGTACTTC. Its translation: CASSPSGSRSETQYF.

The V gene is TRBV15, the J gene TRBJ2-7; possible D gene TRBD2, 6 bases. Germline CDR1 and CDR2: LNHNV and YYDKDF (reference sequence). The V end was cut by 1 base, the J end by 2 bases, with 9 bases between. This CDR3 comprises 14 residues. DNA for the CDR3: TGTGCCACCAGCAGAGTGTCGGGGGCCTACGAGCAGTACTTC. This codes for CATSRVSGAYEQYF.

The J gene is TRBJ1-6, the V gene TRBV27, with a weak D call TRBD1 (5 bases). The CDR3 loop spans 18 amino acids. With 2 bases removed from V and 1 base from J, the gap between germline ends came to 15 bases. Per the germline V gene, CDR1 is MNHEY and CDR2 is SMNVEV (reference sequence). The CDR3 loop reads CASSLGPPGSSYNSPLHF. Here the CDR3 DNA reads TGTGCCAGCAGTTTAGGGCCCCCAGGGAGTTCCTATAATTCACCCCTCCACTTT.

To note about this clonotype: A much larger clone sits a single nucleotide away, making a read error possible. This is likely a read error, given that the CDR3 carries no conserved phenylalanine or tryptophan at its end. The chain joins TRBV12-3 or TRBV12-4 to TRBJ1-5; D might be TRBD1 (5 bases). Trimming pared 3 bases from V and 5 bases from J, leaving 11 bases between. The CDR3 has 14 residues. The CDR3 DNA sequence: TGTGCCAGCAGTTTTTCTGCAGGGTATCAGCCCCAGCATCTT. Translation gives CASSFSAGYQPQHL.

For this clonotype: The junction and the germline gene differ at one end; a read error may be behind it. The genes are TRBV30 and TRBJ2-7, with 9 bases lining up with TRBD1. Germline loops: CDR1 GTSNPN, CDR2 SVGIG (reference sequence). This CDR3 comprises 15 residues. The CDR3 sequence is CAWSGGTGKLYEQHF. As DNA, the CDR3 is TGTGCCTGGAGTGGGGGGACAGGGAAACTATACGAGCAGCACTTC.

This clonotype was counted at least ten times. The genes are TRBV7-2 and TRBJ2-1; D gene uncertain. The CDR3 has 13 residues. V dropped 1 base and J dropped 5 bases, with 6 bases sitting between them. Germline-derived CDR1 and CDR2 are SGHTA and FQGNSA. The CDR3 DNA reads as TGTGCCAGCAGCTTAGGGATCCACAATGAGCAGTTCTTC. Translated: CASSLGIHNEQFF.

This clonotype was detected many times. The chain employs TRBV15 and TRBJ1-1; no clear D gene. The V and J ends lost 0 bases and 7 bases respectively, with 9 bases between them. The CDR3 spans 13 residues. Germline CDR1 reads LNHNV; CDR2 reads YYDKDF (reference sequence). CDR3 in amino acids: CATSREGFIEAFF. CDR3 nucleotides: TGTGCCACCAGCAGAGAGGGATTTATTGAAGCTTTCTTT.

CDR3 loop: CASRHRGRPNQPQHF. Written as DNA, the CDR3 is TGTGCCAGCAGACACAGGGGAAGGCCCAATCAGCCCCAGCATTTT. The genes are TRBV6-1 and TRBJ1-5; TRBD1 aligns across 7 bases. Germline V lookup: CDR1 MNHNS, CDR2 SASEGT. The CDR3 consists of 15 residues. Trimming took 6 bases from V and 3 from J; bases not matched to a gene: 8.

The chain links TRBV14 to TRBJ1-1; weak D call: TRBD1 (6 bases). The CDR3 spans 13 residues. Germline-derived CDR1 and CDR2 are SGHDN and FVKESK. Trimming shortened V by 0 bases and J by 6 bases, and 8 bases separated the two germline ends. The CDR3 DNA follows: TGTGCCAGCAGCCAAGACTGGACAGCTGAAGCTTTCTTT. Residues: CASSQDWTAEAFF. Using reference TRBV14 and TRBJ1-1 for the parts outside the CDR3, the full variable domain is EAGVTQFPSHSVIEKGQTVTLRCDPISGHDNLYWYRRVMGKEIKFLLHFVKESKQDESGMPNNRFLAERTGGTYSTLKVQPAELEDSGVYFCASSQDWTAEAFFGQGTRLTVV.

This clonotype was recorded a few times. V and J are TRBV10-2 and TRBJ2-1; 11 bases agree with TRBD2. Germline loops: CDR1 WSHSY, CDR2 SAAADI. Unmatched junction bases numbered 5, after V lost 8 bases and J lost 2 bases. CDR3 length equals 15 residues. The CDR3: CASGTSGFAYNEQFF. CDR3 nucleotides: TGCGCCAGCGGGACTAGCGGATTTGCCTACAATGAGCAGTTCTTC.

The DNA for the CDR3 is TGTGCCATCAGTTTCACAGGGGAGAACACTGAAGCTTTCTTT. Its protein product is CAISFTGENTEAFF. The rearrangement joins TRBV10-3 to TRBJ1-1; TRBD1 aligns across 7 bases. V shed 5 bases, J shed 1 base, and the junction held 4 bases outside the gene matches. Germline V CDR1 and CDR2: ENHRY, SYGVKD. The CDR3 covers 14 residues.

V and J are TRBV3-1 and TRBJ2-1, with a possible D match to TRBD2 (6 bases). CDR1 LGHDT and CDR2 YNNKEL come from the germline V gene (reference sequence). V was shortened by 0 bases and J by 6 bases, with 21 bases between the two germline ends. The CDR3 length is 18 residues. CDR3 amino acids: CASSQDVPRAGWGNEQFF. CDR3 bases: TGTGCCAGCAGCCAAGATGTGCCCAGGGCGGGGTGGGGCAATGAGCAGTTCTTC.

This chain connects TRBV7-2 to TRBJ1-1; 8 bases align to TRBD1. Germline CDR1 reads SGHTA; CDR2 reads FQGNSA. Trimming removed 7 bases from V and 2 bases from J; junction bases left unmatched: 9. The length of the CDR3 is 15 residues. This chain's CDR3 is CASNPGGAGNTEAFF. The DNA for the CDR3 is TGTGCCAGCAACCCAGGGGGCGCGGGAAACACTGAAGCTTTCTTT.

The sample holds many counts of this clonotype. The chain uses TRBV20-1 and TRBJ1-2; TRBD1 agrees at 8 bases. The CDR3 length is 12 residues. The V gene's germline CDR1 is DFQATT and CDR2 SNEGSKA (reference sequence). J gave up 7 bases and V 6 bases, and 7 bases lay outside the gene matches. The CDR3: CSARTGSSGYTF. CDR3 sequence (DNA): TGCAGTGCACGGACAGGGAGCAGTGGCTACACCTTC.

Only a few counts were recorded for this clonotype. The chain is built from TRBV12-3 or TRBV12-4 and TRBJ2-7; D is possibly TRBD1 or TRBD2 (6 bases each). The V end was cut by 5 bases, the J end by 1 base, with 15 bases between. The CDR3 runs to 15 residues. CDR3 residues: CASSPAGGGSYEQYF. CDR3 nucleotide sequence: TGTGCCAGCAGTCCGGCAGGAGGGGGGTCCTACGAGCAGTACTTC.